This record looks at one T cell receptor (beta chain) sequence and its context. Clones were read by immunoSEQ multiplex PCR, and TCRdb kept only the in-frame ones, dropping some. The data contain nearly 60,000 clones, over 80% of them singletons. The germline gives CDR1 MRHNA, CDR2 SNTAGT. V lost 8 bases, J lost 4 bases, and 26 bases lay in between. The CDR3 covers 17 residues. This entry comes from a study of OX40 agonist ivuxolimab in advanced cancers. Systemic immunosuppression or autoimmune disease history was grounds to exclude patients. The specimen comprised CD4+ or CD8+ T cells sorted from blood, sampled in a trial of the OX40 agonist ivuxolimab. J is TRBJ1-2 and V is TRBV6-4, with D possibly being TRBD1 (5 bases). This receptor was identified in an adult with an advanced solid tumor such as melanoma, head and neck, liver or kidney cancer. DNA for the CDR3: TGTGCCAGCTCCCCCACCGCCGACAGCAGTACGATCTATGGCTACACCTTC. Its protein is CASSPTADSSTIYGYTF.